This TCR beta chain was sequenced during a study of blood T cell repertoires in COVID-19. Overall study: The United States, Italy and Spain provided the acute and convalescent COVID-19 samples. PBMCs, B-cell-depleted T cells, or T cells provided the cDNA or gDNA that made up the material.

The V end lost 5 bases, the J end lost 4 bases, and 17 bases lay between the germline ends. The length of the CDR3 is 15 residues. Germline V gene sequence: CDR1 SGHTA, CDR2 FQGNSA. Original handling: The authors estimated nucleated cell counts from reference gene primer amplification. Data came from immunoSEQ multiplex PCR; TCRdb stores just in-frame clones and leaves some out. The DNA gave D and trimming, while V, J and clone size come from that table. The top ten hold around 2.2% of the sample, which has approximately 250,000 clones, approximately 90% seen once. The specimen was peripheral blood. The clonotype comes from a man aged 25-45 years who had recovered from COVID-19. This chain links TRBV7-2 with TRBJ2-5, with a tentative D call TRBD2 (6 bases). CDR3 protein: CASSRGSRLGETQYF. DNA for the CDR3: TGTGCCAGCAGCCGGGGGTCACGACTGGGAGAGACCCAGTACTTC.